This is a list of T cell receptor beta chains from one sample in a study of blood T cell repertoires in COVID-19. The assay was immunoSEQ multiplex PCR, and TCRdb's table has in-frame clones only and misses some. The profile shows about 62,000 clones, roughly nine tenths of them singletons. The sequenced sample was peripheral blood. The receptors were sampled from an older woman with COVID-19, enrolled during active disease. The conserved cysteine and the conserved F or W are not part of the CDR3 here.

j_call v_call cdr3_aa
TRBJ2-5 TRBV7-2 ASSRPPKQETQY
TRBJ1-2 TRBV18 ASSLDRESYGYT
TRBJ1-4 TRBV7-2 ASSPGTGNEKLF
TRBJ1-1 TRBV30 AWSVLSDTEAF
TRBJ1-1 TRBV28 ASGGGIKTEAF
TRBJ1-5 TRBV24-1 ATSDSLTGAGQPQH
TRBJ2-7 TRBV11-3 ASSLGQTGREQY
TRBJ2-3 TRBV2 ASRPDRDTDTQY
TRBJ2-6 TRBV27 ASSPTGGAGANVLT
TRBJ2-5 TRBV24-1 ATSDRTSGSMTQY
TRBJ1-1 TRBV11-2 ASSSPGFWNTEAF
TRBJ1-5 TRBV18 ASSPGRTTQH
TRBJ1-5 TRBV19 ASNPNGVPSQPQH
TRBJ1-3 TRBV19 ASSIKAGPGNTIY
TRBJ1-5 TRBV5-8 ASSLAQPQH
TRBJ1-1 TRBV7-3 ASSLSGGQEAF
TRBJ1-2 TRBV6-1 ASSEEAATNYGYT
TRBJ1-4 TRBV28 ASRPLKAEKLF
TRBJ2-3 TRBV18 ASSELPVGRAADTQY
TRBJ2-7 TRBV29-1 SVEPTSGSYEQY
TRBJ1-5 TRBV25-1 ASSESTGLSNQPQH
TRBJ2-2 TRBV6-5 ASSYGRADTGELF
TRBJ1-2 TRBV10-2 ATLDRENYGYT
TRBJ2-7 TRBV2 ASSQTSGRSYEQY
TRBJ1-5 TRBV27 ASSFGTGVGQPQH
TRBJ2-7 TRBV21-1 ASSKEIPGGPFYEQY
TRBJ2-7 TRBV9 ASSGTGGVKVYEQY
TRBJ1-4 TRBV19 ASRWGRPNEKLF
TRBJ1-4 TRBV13 ASSLGLQRGDGKLF
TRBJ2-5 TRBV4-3 ASSQDEGAGETQY
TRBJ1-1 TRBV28 ASSQGQLNTEAF
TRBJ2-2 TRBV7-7 ASRQGTNTGELF
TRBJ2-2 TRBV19 ASSILAEFTGELF
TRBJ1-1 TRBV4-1 ASGRDPNTEAF
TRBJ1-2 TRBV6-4 ASSIETGTDYGYT
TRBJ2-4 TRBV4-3 ASSLTGVAKNIQY
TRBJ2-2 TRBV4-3 ASSQGGLAGGPLF
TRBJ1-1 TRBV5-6 ASSLWAKTEAF
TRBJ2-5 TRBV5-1 ASRQGQVKETQY
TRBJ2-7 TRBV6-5 ASSYSSQAYEQY
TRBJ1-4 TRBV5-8 ASSSRPRLF
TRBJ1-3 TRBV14 ASRLPGGNTIY
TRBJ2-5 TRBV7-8 ASSLVSVGTQY
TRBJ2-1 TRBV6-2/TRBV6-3 ASSTRPDRGNEQF
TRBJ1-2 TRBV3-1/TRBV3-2 ASRGVGTGLYT